The next 11 T cell receptor beta chains were all read from a single sample in a study of graft-versus-host responses after intestinal transplantation. TCRdb keeps only in-frame clones here, not all; method: immunoSEQ multiplex PCR. In the table there are thousands of clones, 20% to 30% of which are singletons. The authors combined around 200,000 CFSE-labeled responder cells with around 200,000 irradiated, violet-dye-labeled stimulator cells in plates. Sequencing was performed on alloreactive CD8+ T cells from a mixed lymphocyte reaction culture, taken before intestinal transplant. Noted subset: CFSE-low proliferating T cells sorted from roughly 6-day pre-transplant mixed lymphocyte reaction (GvH or HvG direction). These receptors originate from a human patient who received an intestinal transplant.

The CDR3 protein is CASSLGTAPNEQFF. In DNA, the CDR3 is TGTGCCAGCAGTTTAGGGACAGCCCCCAATGAGCAGTTCTTC. The chain has TRBV28 and TRBJ2-1, with 7 bases identical to TRBD1. Losses at the gene ends were 2 bases for V and 6 bases for J; bases not matched to a gene: 4. This CDR3 contains 14 residues. Germline CDR1 is MDHEN and CDR2 is SYDVKM.

This clone counts as medium-sized. The CDR3 region is CASSFGDLTYEQYF. DNA for the CDR3: TGTGCCAGCAGCTTCGGGGATCTAACCTACGAGCAGTACTTC. The chain combines TRBV5-4 with TRBJ2-7; the D gene is possibly TRBD2 (5 bases). Germline assignment: CDR1 SGHNT and CDR2 YYREEE (reference sequence). Trimming shortened V by 2 bases and J by 2 bases, and 11 bases separated the two germline ends. The CDR3 runs 14 residues. Full variable domain (outside the CDR3, taken from reference TRBV5-4 and TRBJ2-7): ETGVTQSPTHLIKTRGQQVTLRCSSQSGHNTVSWYQQALGQGPQFIFQYYREEENGRGNFPPRFSGLQFPNYSSELNVNALELDDSALYLCASSFGDLTYEQYFGPGTRLTVT.

On this clone itself: This may be a read error, as it is one base from a much larger clone. Distinct nucleotide sequences in the sample also encode this CDR3. CDR3 protein: CSVRQAEQYF. The CDR3 bases are TGCAGCGTGAGGCAGGCGGAGCAGTACTTC. V gene TRBV29-1 combines with J gene TRBJ2-7; no definite D call. The CDR3 consists of 10 residues. CDR1 is SQVTM and CDR2 is ANQGSEA in the germline V gene. V was pared by 6 bases and J by 7 bases, with 10 bases between.

The genes are TRBV4-1 and TRBJ2-5; TRBD1 is a possible D gene (5 bases). CDR1 and CDR2 from the germline V gene are MGHRA and YSYEKL. Trimming removed 1 base from V and 1 base from J, with 10 bases in between. The length of the CDR3 is 15 residues. CDR3: CASSQVWGPQETQYF. As DNA, the CDR3 is TGCGCCAGCAGCCAAGTTTGGGGCCCCCAAGAGACCCAGTACTTC.

The genes are TRBV9 and TRBJ2-3; TRBD1 might be the D (6 bases). The V and J ends lost 1 base and 0 bases respectively, with 12 bases between them. The CDR3 contains 16 residues. Germline lookup yields CDR1 SGDLS and CDR2 YYNGEE. The CDR3 loop is CASSVLGAPSTDTQYF. The CDR3 nucleotides are TGTGCCAGCAGCGTACTGGGGGCCCCTAGCACAGATACGCAGTATTTT.

This chain uses TRBV11-2 with TRBJ2-1, with 9 bases that match TRBD2. The CDR3 covers 15 residues. J lost 7 bases, V lost 1 base, and 5 bases had no gene match. CDR1 and CDR2 from the germline V gene are SGHAT and FQNNGV. CDR3: CASSLVASGDNEQFF. The CDR3 DNA sequence: TGTGCCAGCAGCTTAGTGGCTAGCGGGGATAATGAGCAGTTCTTC.

This clone qualifies as medium-sized. The chain carries TRBV4-2 and TRBJ2-1; D uncertain. The V gene lost 1 base and the J gene lost 4 bases, with 2 bases spanning the gap. Germline-derived CDR1 and CDR2 are LGHNA and YNFKEQ. CDR3 length equals 12 residues. CDR3 amino acids: CASSQGYNEQFF. CDR3 DNA: TGTGCCAGCAGCCAAGGGTACAATGAGCAGTTCTTC.

The chain employs TRBV7-9 and TRBJ2-1; D ambiguous. The CDR3 runs to 14 residues. Germline V gene data show CDR1 as SEHNR and CDR2 as FQNEAQ (reference sequence). V lost 0 bases to trimming and J lost 5 bases, with 8 bases between them. CDR3 nucleotide sequence: TGTGCCAGCAGCTTAGCGTACAGAAACAATGAGCAGTTCTTC. Protein sequence: CASSLAYRNNEQFF. The complete variable domain, with remaining parts taken from reference TRBV7-9 and TRBJ2-1, reads DTGVSQNPRHKITKRGQNVTFRCDPISEHNRLYWYRQTLGQGPEFLTYFQNEAQLEKSRLLSDRFSAERPKGSFSTLEIQRTEQGDSAMYLCASSLAYRNNEQFFGPGTRLTVL.

This chain uses TRBV5-1 with TRBJ2-3; 8 nucleotides line up with TRBD1. V trimming: 3 bases; J trimming: 3 bases; junction bases outside the gene matches: 3. The CDR3 length is 14 residues. CDR1 and CDR2 (germline): SGHRS, YFSETQ. The CDR3 DNA sequence: TGCGCCAGCAGCTCCGGACAGGGAACAGATACGCAGTATTTT. It codes for CASSSGQGTDTQYF.

This clone appeared a few times. V usage is TRBV6-6 and J usage is TRBJ2-1; 8 bases agree with TRBD2. Germline V gene data show CDR1 as MNHNY and CDR2 as SVGAGI (reference sequence). The V gene end was trimmed by 4 bases and the J gene end by 3 bases; junction bases not matched to a gene: 2. The CDR3 sequence is 14 residues long. For the CDR3, the DNA is TGTGCCAGCAGTTTGAGCGGGGGCTACAATGAGCAGTTCTTC. It yields the protein CASSLSGGYNEQFF.

The J gene is TRBJ2-7, the V gene TRBV4-1; 7 nucleotides agree with TRBD2. V was pared by 0 bases and J by 3 bases, with 5 bases of the junction left unmatched. Germline CDR1 reads MGHRA; CDR2 reads YSYEKL. The CDR3 covers 15 residues. CDR3 region: CASSQDLGTNYEQYF. The CDR3 region has the DNA TGCGCCAGCAGCCAAGATCTCGGGACTAACTACGAGCAGTACTTC.